This entry features one T cell receptor (beta chain) sequence. Antigen unknown. These data belong to a study of cytomegalovirus exposure and HLA in healthy donors. Study-wide results and limits: TCR beta chains numbering about 160 were designated cytomegalovirus-associated.

60 Vbeta and 13 Jbeta primers were used in PCR. Data came from immunoSEQ multiplex PCR; TCRdb stores just in-frame clones and leaves some out. The sample consists of more than 60,000 clones, approximately 69% of them appearing once. Specimen: PBMCs. This sequence was found in a man in his forties in good health and CMV-seropositive.

CDR3 DNA sequence: TGTGCCAGCAGCTTAACGCCGACTGGAGATACGCAGTATTTT. It translates to CASSLTPTGDTQYF. The chain recombines TRBV7-3 with TRBJ2-3; D ambiguous. The length of the CDR3 is 14 residues. Germline CDR1 SGHTA, CDR2 FQGTGA. Trimming shortened V by 0 bases and J by 5 bases, and 9 bases separated the two germline ends.